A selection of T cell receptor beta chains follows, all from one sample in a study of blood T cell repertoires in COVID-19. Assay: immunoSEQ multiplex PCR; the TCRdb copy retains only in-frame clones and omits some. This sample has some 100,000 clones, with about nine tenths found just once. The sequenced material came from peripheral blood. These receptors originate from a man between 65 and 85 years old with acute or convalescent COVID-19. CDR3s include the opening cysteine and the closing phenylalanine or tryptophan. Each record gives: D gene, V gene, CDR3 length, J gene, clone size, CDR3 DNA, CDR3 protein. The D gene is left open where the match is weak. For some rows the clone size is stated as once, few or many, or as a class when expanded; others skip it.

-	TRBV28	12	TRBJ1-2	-	TGTGCCAGCAGTTCTCGAGGGCTTGGCTACACCTTC	CASSSRGLGYTF
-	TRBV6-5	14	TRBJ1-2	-	TGTGCCAGCAGATCGGGACAATCTAACTATGGCTACACCTTC	CASRSGQSNYGYTF
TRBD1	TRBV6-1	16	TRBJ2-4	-	TGTGCCAGCAGTGCCAGGGACAGACTAGCCAAAAACATTCAGTACTTC	CASSARDRLAKNIQYF
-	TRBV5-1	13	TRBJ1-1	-	TGCGCCAGCAGCTCTCAGGGGTACACTGAAGCTTTCTTT	CASSSQGYTEAFF
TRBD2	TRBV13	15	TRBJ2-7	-	TGTGCCAGCAGCTCCAGGGCTAGCGGTCTCTACGAGCAGTACTTC	CASSSRASGLYEQYF
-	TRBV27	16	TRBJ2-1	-	TGTGCCAGCAGAAAAGGGAGTATTGGATCCTACAATGAGCAGTTCTTC	CASRKGSIGSYNEQFF
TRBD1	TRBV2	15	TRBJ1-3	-	TGTGCCAGCAGGGCGGGACAGGGGGCAGGAAACACCATATATTTT	CASRAGQGAGNTIYF
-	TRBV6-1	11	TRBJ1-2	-	TGTGCCAGCAGTGAACAGTTAGGCTACACCTTC	CASSEQLGYTF
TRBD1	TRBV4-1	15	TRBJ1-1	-	TGCGCCAGCAGCCAAAGACAGGGGGAGAACACTGAAGCTTTCTTT	CASSQRQGENTEAFF
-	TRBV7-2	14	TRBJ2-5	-	TGTGCCAGCAGCCCCCGGCGGGGCGCAGAGACCCAGTACTTC	CASSPRRGAETQYF
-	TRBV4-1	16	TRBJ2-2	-	TGCGCCAGCAGCCAAGAGGTCACAGGGCGTGCCGGGGAGCTGTTTTTT	CASSQEVTGRAGELFF
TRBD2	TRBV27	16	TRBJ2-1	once	TGTGCCAGCAGTTCACTCCCCCGGGACTACTACAATGAGCAGTTCTTC	CASSSLPRDYYNEQFF
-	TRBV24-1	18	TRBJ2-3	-	TGTGCCACCAGTGATGAATTAAAAGCAGGGGCCACAGCAGATACGCAGTATTTT	CATSDELKAGATADTQYF
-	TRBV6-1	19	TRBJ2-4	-	TGTGCCAGCAGTGAAGCCCGTCGACCCGGGACACGAGAAAAAAACATTCAGTACTTC	CASSEARRPGTREKNIQYF
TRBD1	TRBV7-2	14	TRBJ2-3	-	TGTGCCAGCAGCTTAATACAGGGGCCAGATACGCAGTATTTT	CASSLIQGPDTQYF
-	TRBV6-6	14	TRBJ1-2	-	TGTGCCAGCAGTTCTGAAGGAGGTAACTATGGCTACACCTTC	CASSSEGGNYGYTF
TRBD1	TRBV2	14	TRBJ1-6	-	TGTGCCAGCAGTGAGGGCAGGGGGCATTCACCCCTCCACTTT	CASSEGRGHSPLHF
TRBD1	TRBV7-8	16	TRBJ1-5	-	TGTGCCAGCAGCACTGGGACAGTGACGGGTCTGGGACCCCAGCATTTT	CASSTGTVTGLGPQHF
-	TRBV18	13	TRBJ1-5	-	TGTGCCAGCTCACCAGTAAGCAATCAGCCCCAGCATTTT	CASSPVSNQPQHF
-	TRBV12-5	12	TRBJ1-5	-	TGTGCTAGTGCCGCTACGGGGCAGCCCCAGCATTTT	CASAATGQPQHF
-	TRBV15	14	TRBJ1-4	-	TGTGCCACCAGCAGAGATCTCTTGAGTGAAAAACTGTTTTTT	CATSRDLLSEKLFF
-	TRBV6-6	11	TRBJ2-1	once	TGTGCCAGCAACAGGTTCAATGAGCAGTTCTTC	CASNRFNEQFF
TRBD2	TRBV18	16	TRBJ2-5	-	TGTGCCAGCTCACCAAGAGTAGCGGGGGTCCAAGAGACCCAGTACTTC	CASSPRVAGVQETQYF
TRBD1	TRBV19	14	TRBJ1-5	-	TGTGCCAGTAGTGTACAGGGGAGCAATCAGCCCCAGCATTTT	CASSVQGSNQPQHF
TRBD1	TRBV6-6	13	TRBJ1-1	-	TGTGCCAGCAGTAAAGGACAGGGACCCACTACTTTCTTT	CASSKGQGPTTFF
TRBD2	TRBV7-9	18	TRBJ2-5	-	TGTGCCAGCAGCTTAGCGGGAAGTAGCGGGAGGGCCGGTGAGACCCAGTACTTC	CASSLAGSSGRAGETQYF
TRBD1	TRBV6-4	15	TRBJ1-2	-	TGTGCCAGCAGTGACTCGGGACAGGGAAACTATGGCTACACCTTC	CASSDSGQGNYGYTF
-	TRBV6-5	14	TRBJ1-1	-	TGTGCCAGCAGTTACTCGGCGGGGGCCACTGAAGCTTTCTTT	CASSYSAGATEAFF
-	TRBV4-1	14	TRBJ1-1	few	TGCGCCAGCGGAACCTCGACACCGAACACTGAAGCTTTCTTT	CASGTSTPNTEAFF
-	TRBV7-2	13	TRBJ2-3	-	TGTGCCAGCAGCTTAGCCGGGGGAGATACGCAGTATTTT	CASSLAGGDTQYF
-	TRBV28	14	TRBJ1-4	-	TGTGCCAGCAGTTTTGGGGCCACTAATGAAAAACTGTTTTTT	CASSFGATNEKLFF
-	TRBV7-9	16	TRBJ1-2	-	TGTGCCAGCAGCCCTGGCGTTACAGGGACCTTTTATGGCTACACCTTC	CASSPGVTGTFYGYTF
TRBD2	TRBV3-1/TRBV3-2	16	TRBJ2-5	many	TGTGCCAGCAGCCAAGGAAGCGGGGGCGGCGAAGAGACCCAGTACTTC	CASSQGSGGGEETQYF
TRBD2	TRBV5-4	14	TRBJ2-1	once	TGTGCCAGCAGCCTAAGGACTAGTGAGAATGAGCAGTTCTTC	CASSLRTSENEQFF
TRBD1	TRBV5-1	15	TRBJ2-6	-	TGCGCCAGCAGCCAACAGGGGTCTGGGGCCAACGTCCTGACTTTC	CASSQQGSGANVLTF